This T cell receptor beta chain stems from a study of long-term antiretroviral therapy in people with HIV. Notes on the study in general: Viral resistance, ART adherence and therapy changes all lacked available data. The repertoire was dominated at all time points by clones expanded before ART. Spans of CDR3 length were tighter for HIV repertoires than for controls. After ART, diversity increased yet remained lower than transplant donor controls.

Run at survey level, the immunoSEQ assay was version v3.0. Libraries were prepared by immunoSEQ multiplex PCR; TCRdb keeps only in-frame clonotypes and omits some of them. The repertoire holds tens of thousands of clones, with less than 90% as singletons. The CDR3 is 14 residues long. Germline-derived CDR1 and CDR2 are KGHSH and LQKENI. J was trimmed by 5 bases and V by 4 bases; bases with no gene match: 3. This clone was counted only a few times. Its antigen is not identified. The rearrangement links TRBV18 to TRBJ1-5, with 9 bases fitting TRBD1. Sequences were derived from unsorted PBMCs, sampled 0.4 years after starting antiretroviral therapy. This TCR was sampled from a man aged 18 to 35 with HIV. The CDR3 spells CASSLTGGDQPQHF. CDR3 DNA sequence: TGTGCCAGCTCACTAACAGGGGGCGATCAGCCCCAGCATTTT.